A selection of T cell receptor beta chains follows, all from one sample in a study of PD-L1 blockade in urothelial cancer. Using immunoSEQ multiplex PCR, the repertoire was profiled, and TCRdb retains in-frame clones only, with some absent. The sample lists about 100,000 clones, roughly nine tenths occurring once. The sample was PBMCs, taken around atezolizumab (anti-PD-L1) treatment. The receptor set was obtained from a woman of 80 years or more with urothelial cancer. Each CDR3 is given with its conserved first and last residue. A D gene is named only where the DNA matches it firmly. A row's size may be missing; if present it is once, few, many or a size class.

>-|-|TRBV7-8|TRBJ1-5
CASSSSGGGRGNQPQHF
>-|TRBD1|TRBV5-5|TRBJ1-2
CASSLGQGAGYTF
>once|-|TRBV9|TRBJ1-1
CASSVDLVGGIRTEAFF
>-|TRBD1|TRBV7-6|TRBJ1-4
CASSKGGTDNEKLFF
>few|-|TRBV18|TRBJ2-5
CASSLLADQETQYF
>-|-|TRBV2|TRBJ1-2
CASSEDRGRGTF
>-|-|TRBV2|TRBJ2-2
CASSETGGNTGELFF
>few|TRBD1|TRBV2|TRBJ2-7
CASSEVTGDSYEQYF
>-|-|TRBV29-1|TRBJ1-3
CSVTTGQNSGNTIYF
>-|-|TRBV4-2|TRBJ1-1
CASSQDREAFF
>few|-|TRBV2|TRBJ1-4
CASRRQETTNEKLFF
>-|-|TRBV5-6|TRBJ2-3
CASRQGTTTDTQYF
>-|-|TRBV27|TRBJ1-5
CASSFLYSNQPQHF
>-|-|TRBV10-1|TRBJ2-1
CASSEEGGRSYNEQFF
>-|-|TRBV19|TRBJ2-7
CASRIQGFYEQYF
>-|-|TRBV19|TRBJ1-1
CASRYRHRENTEAFF
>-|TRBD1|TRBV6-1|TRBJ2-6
CASSGTGSFNVLTF
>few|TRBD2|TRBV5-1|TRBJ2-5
CASSFTSGTQETQYF
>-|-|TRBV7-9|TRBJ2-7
CASSLGALKPYEQYF
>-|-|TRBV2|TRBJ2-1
CASRVRRNSYNEQFF
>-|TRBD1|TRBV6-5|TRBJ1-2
CASSLPGQGFGYTF
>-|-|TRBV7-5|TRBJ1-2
CVRSLAYTAGRNYGYTF
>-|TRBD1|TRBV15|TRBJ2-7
CATSNDRGSYEQYF
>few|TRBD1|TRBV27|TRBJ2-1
CASSLGTGPTNEQFF
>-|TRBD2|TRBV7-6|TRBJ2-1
CASSPRAAGGSEQFF
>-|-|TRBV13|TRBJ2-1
CASSRTNEQFF
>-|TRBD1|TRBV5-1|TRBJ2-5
CASSQRQGRVETQYF
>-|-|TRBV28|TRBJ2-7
CASLNLGAYEQYF
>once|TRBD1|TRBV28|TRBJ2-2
CASSRDRGRTGELFF
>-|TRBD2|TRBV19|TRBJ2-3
CASSIGGLAGSTDTQYF
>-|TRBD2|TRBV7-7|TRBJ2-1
CASSPRLADYNEQFF
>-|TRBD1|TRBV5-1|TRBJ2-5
CASSLADRQGSETQYF
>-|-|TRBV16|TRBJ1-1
CASSQRTEAFF
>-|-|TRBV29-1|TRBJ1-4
CSVAGPNEKLFF
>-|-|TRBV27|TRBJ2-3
CASSSKLRTDTQYF
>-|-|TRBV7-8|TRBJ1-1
CASSTQKGHRGSEAFF
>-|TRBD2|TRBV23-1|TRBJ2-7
CASSQPWDSGSRDEQYF
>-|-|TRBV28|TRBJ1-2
CASRPAGGLYLYGYTF
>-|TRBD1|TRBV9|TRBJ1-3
CASSVGTVPGNTIYF
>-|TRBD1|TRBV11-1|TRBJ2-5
CASSVGQGKETQYF
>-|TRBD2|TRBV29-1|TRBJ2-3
CSAASGTVPDTQYF
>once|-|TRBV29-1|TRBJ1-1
CSVHPDMREAFF
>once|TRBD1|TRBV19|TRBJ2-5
CASSPERTGKETQYF
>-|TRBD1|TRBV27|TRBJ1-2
CASSLRQGSYGYTF
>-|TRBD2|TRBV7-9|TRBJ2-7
CASSFDSGTYEQYF
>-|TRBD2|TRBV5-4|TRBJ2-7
CASSSAGAGSAYEQYF
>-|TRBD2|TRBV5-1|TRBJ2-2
CASSLGGGSGTGELFF
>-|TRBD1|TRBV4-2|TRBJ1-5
CASSQRTGGYQPQHF
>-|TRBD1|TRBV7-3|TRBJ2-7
CASSREFRDRGSEQYF
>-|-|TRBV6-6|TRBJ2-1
CASSFLGSEQFF
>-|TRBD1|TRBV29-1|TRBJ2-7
CSVEGGQNYEQYF
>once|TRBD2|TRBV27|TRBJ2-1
CASNRPGRARRNEQFF
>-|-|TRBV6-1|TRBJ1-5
CASSEAGGVNQPQHF
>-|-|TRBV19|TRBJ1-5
CASTRGGESNQPQHF
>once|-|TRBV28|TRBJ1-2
CASSLNTAEYGYTF
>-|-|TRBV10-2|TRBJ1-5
CASSEQVNQPQHF
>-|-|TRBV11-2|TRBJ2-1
CASSADLVGNEQFF